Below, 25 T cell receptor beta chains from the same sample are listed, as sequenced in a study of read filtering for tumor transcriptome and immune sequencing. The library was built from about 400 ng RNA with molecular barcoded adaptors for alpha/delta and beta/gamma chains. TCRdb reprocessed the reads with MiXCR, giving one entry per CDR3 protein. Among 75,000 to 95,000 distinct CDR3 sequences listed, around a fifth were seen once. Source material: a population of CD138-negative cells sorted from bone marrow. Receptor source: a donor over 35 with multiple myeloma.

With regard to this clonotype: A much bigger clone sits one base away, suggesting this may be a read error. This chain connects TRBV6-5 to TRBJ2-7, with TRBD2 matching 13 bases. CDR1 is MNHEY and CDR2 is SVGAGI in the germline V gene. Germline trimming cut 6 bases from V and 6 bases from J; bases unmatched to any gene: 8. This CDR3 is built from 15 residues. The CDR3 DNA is TGTGCCAGCAGGAAGTCCGGGACTAGCGGGGCCGAGCAGTACTTC. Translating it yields CASRKSGTSGAEQYF.

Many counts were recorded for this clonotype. CDR3: CASIPRGGRGEQFF. CDR3 nucleotides: TGTGCCAGCATTCCACGAGGGGGGCGCGGTGAGCAGTTCTTC. J is TRBJ2-1 and V is TRBV6-2 or TRBV6-3; the D call may be TRBD1 or TRBD2 (6 bases each). V was shortened by 7 bases and J by 9 bases, with 19 bases between the two germline ends. The V gene's germline CDR1 is MNHEY and CDR2 SVGEGT. This CDR3 is 14 amino acids long.

For the CDR3, the DNA is TGTGCCAGCAGCTTGTGGACTTTTGCGTCGCGAGCCAACAATGAGCAGTTCTTC. It translates to CASSLWTFASRANNEQFF. V gene TRBV11-2 combines with J gene TRBJ2-1, with D perhaps matching TRBD2 (5 bases). The V end was cut by 3 bases, the J end by 5 bases, with 23 bases between. CDR3 length: 18 residues. The germline gives CDR1 SGHAT, CDR2 FQNNGV.

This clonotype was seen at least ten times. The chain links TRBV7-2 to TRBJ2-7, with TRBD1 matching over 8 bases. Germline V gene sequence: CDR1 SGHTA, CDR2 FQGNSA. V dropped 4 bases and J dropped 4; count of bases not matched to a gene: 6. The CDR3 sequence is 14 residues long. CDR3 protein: CASSSGQGQYEQYF. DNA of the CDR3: TGTGCCAGCAGCTCTGGACAGGGACAGTACGAGCAGTACTTC.

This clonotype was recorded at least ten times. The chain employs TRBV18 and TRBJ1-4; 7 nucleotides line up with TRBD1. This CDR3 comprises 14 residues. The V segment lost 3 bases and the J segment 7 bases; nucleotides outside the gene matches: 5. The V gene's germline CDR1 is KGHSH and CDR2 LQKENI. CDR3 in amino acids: CASSPYRGIEKLFF. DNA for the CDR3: TGTGCCAGCTCACCGTACAGGGGTATTGAAAAACTGTTTTTT.

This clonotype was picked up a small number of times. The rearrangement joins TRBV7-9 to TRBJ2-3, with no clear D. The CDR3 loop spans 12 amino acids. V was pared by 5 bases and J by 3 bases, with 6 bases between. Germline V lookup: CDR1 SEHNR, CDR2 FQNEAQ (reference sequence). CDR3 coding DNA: TGTGCCAGCAGCCCTCAGACAGATACGCAGTATTTT. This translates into CASSPQTDTQYF.

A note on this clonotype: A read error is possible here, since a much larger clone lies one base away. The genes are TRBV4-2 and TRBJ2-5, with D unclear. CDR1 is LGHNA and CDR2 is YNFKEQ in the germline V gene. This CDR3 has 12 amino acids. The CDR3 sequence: CTSSQYPGTQYF. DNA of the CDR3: TGTACCAGCAGCCAATACCCAGGGACCCAGTACTTC.

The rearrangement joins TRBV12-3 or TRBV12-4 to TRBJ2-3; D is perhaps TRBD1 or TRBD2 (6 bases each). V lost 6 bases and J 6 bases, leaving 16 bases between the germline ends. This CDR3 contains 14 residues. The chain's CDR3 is CASSPYGGRDTQYF. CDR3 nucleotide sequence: TGTGCCAGCAGCCCCTACGGGGGCCGTGATACGCAGTATTTT.

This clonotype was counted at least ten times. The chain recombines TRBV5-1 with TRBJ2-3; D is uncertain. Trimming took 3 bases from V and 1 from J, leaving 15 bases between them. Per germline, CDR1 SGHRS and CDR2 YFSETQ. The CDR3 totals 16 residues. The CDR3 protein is CASSSTEVVGTDTQYF. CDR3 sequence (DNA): TGCGCCAGCAGCTCGACTGAGGTTGTAGGCACAGATACGCAGTATTTT. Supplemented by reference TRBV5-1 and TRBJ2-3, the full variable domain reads KAGVTQTPRYLIKTRGQQVTLSCSPISGHRSVSWYQQTPGQGLQFLFEYFSETQRNKGNFPGRFSGRQFSNSRSEMNVSTLELGDSALYLCASSSTEVVGTDTQYFGPGTRLTVL.

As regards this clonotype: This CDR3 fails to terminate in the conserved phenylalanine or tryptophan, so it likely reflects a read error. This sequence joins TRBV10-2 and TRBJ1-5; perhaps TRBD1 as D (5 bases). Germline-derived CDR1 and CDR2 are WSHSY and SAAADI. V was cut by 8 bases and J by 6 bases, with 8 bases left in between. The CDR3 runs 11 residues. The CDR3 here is CASGGSQPQHC. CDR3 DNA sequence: TGCGCCAGCGGGGGGAGTCAGCCCCAGCATTGT.

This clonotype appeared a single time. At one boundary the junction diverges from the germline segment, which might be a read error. CDR3 DNA: TGTGCCAGCAGCTTGGGGACAGGGTCCTACGGGCAGTACTTC. As protein: CASSLGTGSYGQYF. The chain carries TRBV7-9 and TRBJ2-7; 9 bases map to TRBD1. The germline V gene encodes CDR1 SEHNR and CDR2 FQNEAQ (reference sequence). This CDR3 comprises 14 residues.

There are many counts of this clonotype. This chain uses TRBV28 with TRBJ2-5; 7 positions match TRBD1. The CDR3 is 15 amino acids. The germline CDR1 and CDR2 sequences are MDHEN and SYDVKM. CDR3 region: CVVSRQGDLQETQYF. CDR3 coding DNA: TGTGTCGTGAGTCGCCAGGGGGACCTCCAAGAGACCCAGTACTTC.

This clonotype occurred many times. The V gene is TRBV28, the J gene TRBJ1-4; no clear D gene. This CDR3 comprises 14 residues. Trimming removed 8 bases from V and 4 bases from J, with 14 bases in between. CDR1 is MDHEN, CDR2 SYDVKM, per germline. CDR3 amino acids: CASATGRINEKLFF. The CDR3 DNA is TGTGCCAGCGCAACGGGGAGAATTAATGAAAAACTGTTTTTT.

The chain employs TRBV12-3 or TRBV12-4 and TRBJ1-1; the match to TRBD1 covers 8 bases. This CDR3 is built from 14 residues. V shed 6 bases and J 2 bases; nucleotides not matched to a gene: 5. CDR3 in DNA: TGTGCCAGCAGCTATCAGGGGGCAAACACTGAAGCTTTCTTT. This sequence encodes CASSYQGANTEAFF.

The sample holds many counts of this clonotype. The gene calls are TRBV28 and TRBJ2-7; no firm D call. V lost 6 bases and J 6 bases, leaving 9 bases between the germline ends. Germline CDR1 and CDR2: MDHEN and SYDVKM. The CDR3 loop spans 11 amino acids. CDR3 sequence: CASSLSGEQYF. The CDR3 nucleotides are TGTGCCAGCAGCTTGTCGGGCGAGCAGTACTTC.

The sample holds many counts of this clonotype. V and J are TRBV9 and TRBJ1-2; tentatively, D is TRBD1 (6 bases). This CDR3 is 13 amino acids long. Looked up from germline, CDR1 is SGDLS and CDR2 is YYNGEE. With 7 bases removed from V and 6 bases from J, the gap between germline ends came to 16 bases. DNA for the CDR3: TGTGCCAGCTCCGGGGGCCCGATTAATGGCTACACCTTC. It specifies CASSGGPINGYTF.

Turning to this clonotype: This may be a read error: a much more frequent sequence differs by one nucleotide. This chain's CDR3 is CANSPRSTGELFF. In nucleotides, the CDR3 is TGTGCCAACAGCCCCAGGAGCACCGGGGAGCTGTTTTTT. The chain combines TRBV11-3 with TRBJ2-2, with D uncertain. This CDR3 is 13 amino acids long. CDR1 is SGHNT, CDR2 YENEEA, per germline.

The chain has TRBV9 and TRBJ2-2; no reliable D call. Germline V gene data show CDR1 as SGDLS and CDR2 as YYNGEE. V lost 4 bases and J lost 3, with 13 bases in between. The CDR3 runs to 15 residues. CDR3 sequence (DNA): TGTGCCAGCAGCAGACAACCCGCGGACACCGGGGAGCTGTTTTTT. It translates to CASSRQPADTGELFF.

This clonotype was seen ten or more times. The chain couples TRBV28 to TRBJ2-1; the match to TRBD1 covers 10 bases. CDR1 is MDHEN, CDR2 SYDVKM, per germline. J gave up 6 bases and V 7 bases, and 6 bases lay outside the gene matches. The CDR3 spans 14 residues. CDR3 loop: CASKGGTGVNEQFF. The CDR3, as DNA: TGTGCCAGCAAAGGGGGGACAGGGGTCAATGAGCAGTTCTTC.

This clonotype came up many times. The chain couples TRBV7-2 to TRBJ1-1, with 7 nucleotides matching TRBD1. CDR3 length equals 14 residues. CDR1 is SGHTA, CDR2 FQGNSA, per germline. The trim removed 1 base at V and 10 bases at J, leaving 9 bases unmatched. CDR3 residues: CASSLGGTVKVAFF. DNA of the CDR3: TGTGCCAGCAGCTTAGGGGGGACAGTAAAGGTAGCTTTCTTT.

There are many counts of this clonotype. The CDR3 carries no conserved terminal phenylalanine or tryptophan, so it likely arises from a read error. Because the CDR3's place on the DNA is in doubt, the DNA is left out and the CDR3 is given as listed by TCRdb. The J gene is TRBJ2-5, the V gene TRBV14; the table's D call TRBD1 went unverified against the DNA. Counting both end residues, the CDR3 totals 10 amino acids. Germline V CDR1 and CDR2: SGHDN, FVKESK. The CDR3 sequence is CASSPQGRLI.

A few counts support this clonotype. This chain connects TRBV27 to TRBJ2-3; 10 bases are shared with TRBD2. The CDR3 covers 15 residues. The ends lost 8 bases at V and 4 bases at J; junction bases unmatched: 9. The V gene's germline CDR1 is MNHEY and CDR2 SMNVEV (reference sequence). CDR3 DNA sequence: TGTGCCAGCCGAAGCGGGGGGGCCTTTTCAGATACGCAGTATTTT. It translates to CASRSGGAFSDTQYF.

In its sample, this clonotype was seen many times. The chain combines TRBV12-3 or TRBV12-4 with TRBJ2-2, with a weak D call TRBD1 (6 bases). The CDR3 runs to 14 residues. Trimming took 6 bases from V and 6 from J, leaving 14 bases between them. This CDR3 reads CASRPQGTAGELFF. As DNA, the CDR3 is TGTGCCAGCAGACCACAGGGAACCGCCGGGGAGCTGTTTTTT.

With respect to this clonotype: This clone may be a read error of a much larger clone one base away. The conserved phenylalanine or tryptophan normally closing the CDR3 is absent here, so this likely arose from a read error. CDR3 nucleotide sequence: TGTGCCAGCAGCCCAGATTGGGCCCTACGGTGGTACGAGCAGTACCTC. Residues: CASSPDWALRWYEQYL. This chain connects TRBV3-1 to TRBJ2-7; D remains ambiguous. CDR1 and CDR2 from the germline V gene are LGHDT and YNNKEL (reference sequence). The CDR3 runs 16 residues. Between the trimmed V and J ends, which lost 4 bases and 4 bases, there was a span of 20 bases.

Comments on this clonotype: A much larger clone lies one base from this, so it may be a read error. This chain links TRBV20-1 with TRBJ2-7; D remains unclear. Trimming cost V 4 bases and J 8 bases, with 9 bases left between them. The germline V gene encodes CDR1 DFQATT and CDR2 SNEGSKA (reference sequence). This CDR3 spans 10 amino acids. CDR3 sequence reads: CSAMRDKQYF. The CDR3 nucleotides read TGCAGTGCTATGAGAGACAAGCAGTACTTC.